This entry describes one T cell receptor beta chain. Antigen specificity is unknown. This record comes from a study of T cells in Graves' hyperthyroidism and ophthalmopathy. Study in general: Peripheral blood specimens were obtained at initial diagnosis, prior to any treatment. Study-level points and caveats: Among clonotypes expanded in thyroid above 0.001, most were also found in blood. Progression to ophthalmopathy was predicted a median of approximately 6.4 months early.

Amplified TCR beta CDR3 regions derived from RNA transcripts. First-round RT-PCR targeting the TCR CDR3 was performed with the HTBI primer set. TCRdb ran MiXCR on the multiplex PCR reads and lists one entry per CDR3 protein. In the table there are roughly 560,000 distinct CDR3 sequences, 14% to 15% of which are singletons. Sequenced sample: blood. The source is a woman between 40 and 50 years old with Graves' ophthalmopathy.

The CDR3 is CASSEQSTFGNTIYF. The CDR3 coding sequence is TGTGCCAGCAGCGAACAGAGTACCTTTGGAAACACCATATATTTT. V usage is TRBV4-2 and J usage is TRBJ1-3, with D uncertain. CDR1 and CDR2 from the germline V gene are LGHNA and YNFKEQ. This CDR3 spans 15 amino acids. V lost 5 bases and J lost 3, with 14 bases in between.